The sequence of this T cell receptor beta chain was determined in a study of control samples from healthy donors and cancer patients. Data came from immunoSEQ multiplex PCR; TCRdb stores just in-frame clones and leaves some out. The table shows 120,000 or so clones, with approximately 90% occurring only once. The material sequenced was PBMCs. This sequence was found in a woman aged 60 to 75 with lung cancer.

The CDR3 is CASSLGVQPQHF. CDR3 sequence (DNA): TGTGCCAGCAGTTTAGGGGTTCAGCCCCAGCATTTT. This chain uses TRBV12-3 or TRBV12-4 with TRBJ1-5; D is uncertain. V lost 1 base and J 6 bases, leaving 4 bases between the germline ends. CDR3 length: 12 amino acids.